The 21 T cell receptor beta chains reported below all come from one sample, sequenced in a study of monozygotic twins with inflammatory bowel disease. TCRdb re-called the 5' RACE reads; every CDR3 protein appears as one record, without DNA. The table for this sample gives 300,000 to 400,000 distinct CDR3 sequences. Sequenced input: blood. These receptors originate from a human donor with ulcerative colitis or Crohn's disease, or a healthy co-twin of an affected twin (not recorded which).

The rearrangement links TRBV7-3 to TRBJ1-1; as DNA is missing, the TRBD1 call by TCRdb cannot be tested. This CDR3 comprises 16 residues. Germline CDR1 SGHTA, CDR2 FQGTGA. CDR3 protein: CASSSHNDRGNTEAFF.

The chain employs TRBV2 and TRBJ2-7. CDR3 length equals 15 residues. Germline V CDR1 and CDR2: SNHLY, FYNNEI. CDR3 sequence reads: CASNEGHTNSYEQYF.

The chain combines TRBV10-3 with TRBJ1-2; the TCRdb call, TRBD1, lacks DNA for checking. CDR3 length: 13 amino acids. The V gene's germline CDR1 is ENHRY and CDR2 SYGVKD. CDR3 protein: CAISPRGDYGYTF.

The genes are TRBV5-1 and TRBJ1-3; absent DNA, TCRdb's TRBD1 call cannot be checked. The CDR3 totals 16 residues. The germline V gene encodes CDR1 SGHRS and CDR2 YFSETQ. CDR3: CASSLDTGAAGNTIYF.

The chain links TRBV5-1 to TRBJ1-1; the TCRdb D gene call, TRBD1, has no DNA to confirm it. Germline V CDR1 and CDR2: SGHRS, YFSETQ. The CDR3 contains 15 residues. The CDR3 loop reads CASSTQPGKDTEAFF.

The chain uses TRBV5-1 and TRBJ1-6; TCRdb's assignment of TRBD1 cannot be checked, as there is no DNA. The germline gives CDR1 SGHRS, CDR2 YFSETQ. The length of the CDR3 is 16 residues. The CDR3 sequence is CASSFEGRSYNSPLHF.

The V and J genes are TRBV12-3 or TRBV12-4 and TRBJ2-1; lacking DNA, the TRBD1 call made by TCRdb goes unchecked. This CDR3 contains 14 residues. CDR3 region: CASSLARDYNEQFF.

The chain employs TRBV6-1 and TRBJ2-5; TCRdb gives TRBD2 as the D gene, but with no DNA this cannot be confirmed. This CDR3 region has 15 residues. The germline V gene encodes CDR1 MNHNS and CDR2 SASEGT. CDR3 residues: CASRPSGGIQETQYF.

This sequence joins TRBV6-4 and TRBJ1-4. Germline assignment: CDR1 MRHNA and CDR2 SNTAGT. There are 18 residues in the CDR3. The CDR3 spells CASSDSENLPATNEKLFF.

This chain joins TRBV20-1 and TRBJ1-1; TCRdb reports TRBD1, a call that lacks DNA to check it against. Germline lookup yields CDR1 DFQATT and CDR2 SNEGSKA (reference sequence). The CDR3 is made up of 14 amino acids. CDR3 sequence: CSARGNEGDTEAFF.

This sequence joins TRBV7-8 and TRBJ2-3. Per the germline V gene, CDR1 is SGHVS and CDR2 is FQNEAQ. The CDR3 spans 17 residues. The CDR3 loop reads CASSLGLLAASTDTQYF.

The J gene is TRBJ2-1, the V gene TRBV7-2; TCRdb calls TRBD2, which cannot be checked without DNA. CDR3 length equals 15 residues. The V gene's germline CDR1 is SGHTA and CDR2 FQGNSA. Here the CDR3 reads CASSATGTSIDEQFF.

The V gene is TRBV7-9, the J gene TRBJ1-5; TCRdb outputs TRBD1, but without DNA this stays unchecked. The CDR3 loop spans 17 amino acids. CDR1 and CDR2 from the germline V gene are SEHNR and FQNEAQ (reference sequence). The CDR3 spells CASSSTWGQETNQPQHF.

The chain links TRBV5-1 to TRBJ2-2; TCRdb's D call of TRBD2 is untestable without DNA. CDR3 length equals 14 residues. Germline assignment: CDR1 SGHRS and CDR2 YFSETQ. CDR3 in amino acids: CASSLNKLAGELFF.

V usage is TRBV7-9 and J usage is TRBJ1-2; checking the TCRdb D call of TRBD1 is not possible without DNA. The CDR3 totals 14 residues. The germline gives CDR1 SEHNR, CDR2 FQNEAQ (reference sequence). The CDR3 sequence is CASSWGEQGNGYTF.

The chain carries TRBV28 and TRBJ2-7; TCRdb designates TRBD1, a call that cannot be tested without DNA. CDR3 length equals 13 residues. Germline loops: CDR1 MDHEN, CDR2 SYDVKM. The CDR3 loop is CASSDRSPYEQYF.

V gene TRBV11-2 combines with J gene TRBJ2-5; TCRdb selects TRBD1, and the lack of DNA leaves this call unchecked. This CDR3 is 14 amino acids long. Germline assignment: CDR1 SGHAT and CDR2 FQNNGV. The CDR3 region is CASTDRAVQETQYF. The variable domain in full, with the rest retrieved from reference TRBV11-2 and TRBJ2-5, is EAGVAQSPRYKIIEKRQSVAFWCNPISGHATLYWYQQILGQGPKLLIQFQNNGVVDDSQLPKDRFSAERLKGVDSTLKIQPAKLEDSAVYLCASTDRAVQETQYFGPGTRLLVL.

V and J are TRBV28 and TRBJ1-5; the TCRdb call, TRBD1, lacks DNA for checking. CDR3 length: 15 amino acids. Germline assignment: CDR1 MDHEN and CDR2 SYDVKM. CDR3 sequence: CASSLTGVNNQPQHF.

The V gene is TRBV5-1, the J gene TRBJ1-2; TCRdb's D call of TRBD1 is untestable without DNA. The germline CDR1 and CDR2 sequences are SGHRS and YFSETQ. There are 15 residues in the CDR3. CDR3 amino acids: CASSLAGTGLYGYTF.

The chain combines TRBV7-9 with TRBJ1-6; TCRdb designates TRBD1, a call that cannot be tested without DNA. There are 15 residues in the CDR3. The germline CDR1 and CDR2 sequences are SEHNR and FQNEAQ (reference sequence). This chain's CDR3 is CVSSPRDRQGSPLHF.

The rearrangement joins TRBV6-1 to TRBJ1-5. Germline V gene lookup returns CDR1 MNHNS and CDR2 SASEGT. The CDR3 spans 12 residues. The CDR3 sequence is CASSLGSQPQHF.